These 13 T cell receptor beta chains were sequenced from one sample in a study of shared clonotypes between healthy human individuals. Produced via immunoSEQ multiplex PCR; TCRdb's table is partial and in-frame only. The table includes around 2.1 million clones, around 93% detected once. Naivety among CD8 cells was defined by CD45RO negativity and positive CCR7 selection, thereby excluding terminally differentiated effector memory CD45RA+ cells. Sequencing was done on a sample of naive CD8+ T cells from PBMCs. Receptor source: a man younger than 30 in good health. Some clones in this sample may be carry-over from other donors' samples.

CDR3 loop: CASSDGGWPQHF. CDR3 bases: TGTGCCAGCAGTGACGGGGGGTGGCCCCAGCATTTT. The chain recombines TRBV2 with TRBJ1-5; D possibly corresponds to TRBD1 (5 bases). The CDR3 loop spans 12 amino acids. Per germline, CDR1 SNHLY and CDR2 FYNNEI. V was clipped by 3 bases and J by 9 bases, with 9 bases between them.

The V and J genes are TRBV11-2 and TRBJ1-2, with 7 bases that match TRBD1. The germline V gene has CDR1 SGHAT and CDR2 FQNNGV. The junction had 5 bases not matched to a gene; V was cut back by 5 bases and J by 8 bases. The CDR3 contains 12 residues. CDR3 loop: CASSLTGAGYTF. For the CDR3, the DNA is TGTGCCAGCAGCCTAACAGGGGCCGGCTACACCTTC. Full variable domain (rest looked up from reference TRBV11-2 and TRBJ1-2): EAGVAQSPRYKIIEKRQSVAFWCNPISGHATLYWYQQILGQGPKLLIQFQNNGVVDDSQLPKDRFSAERLKGVDSTLKIQPAKLEDSAVYLCASSLTGAGYTFGSGTRLTVV.

There are a few counts of this clone. This chain uses TRBV9 with TRBJ1-5; no reliable D call. CDR1 is SGDLS and CDR2 is YYNGEE in the germline V gene. V shed 8 bases and J shed 5 bases, with 11 bases lying between them. This CDR3 is built from 12 residues. CDR3 region: CASGELYQPQHF. The CDR3 DNA reads as TGTGCCAGTGGGGAGCTGTATCAGCCCCAGCATTTT.

The chain uses TRBV28 and TRBJ2-7, with D perhaps given as TRBD1 or TRBD2 (5 bases each). Germline CDR1 is MDHEN and CDR2 is SYDVKM. The CDR3 is 15 amino acids. The V gene lost 2 bases and the J gene lost 2 bases, with 13 bases spanning the gap. CDR3 coding DNA: TGTGCCAGCAGTTTACTAGGGACCGCGACCTACGAGCAGTACTTC. Its protein is CASSLLGTATYEQYF.

The chain links TRBV6-5 to TRBJ1-1; no definite D call. The V end lost 0 bases, the J end lost 1 base, and 12 bases lay between the germline ends. The CDR3 spans 16 residues. CDR1 and CDR2 from the germline V gene are MNHEY and SVGAGI. The CDR3 DNA reads as TGTGCCAGCAGTTACTCGTACGGCGCCGGGAACACTGAAGCTTTCTTT. Translated: CASSYSYGAGNTEAFF.

Here the CDR3 DNA reads TGTGCCAGTAGATTAGGCTATGGCTACACCTTC. This gives the protein CASRLGYGYTF. V usage is TRBV19 and J usage is TRBJ1-2, with unresolved D. The ends were cut back, 6 bases at V and 4 bases at J, with 6 bases in the middle. Germline CDR1 and CDR2: LNHDA and SQIVND (reference sequence). There are 11 residues in the CDR3. The full variable domain, completed using reference TRBV19 and TRBJ1-2, is DGGITQSPKYLFRKEGQNVTLSCEQNLNHDAMYWYRQDPGQGLRLIYYSQIVNDFQKGDIAEGYSVSREKKESFPLTVTSAQKNPTAFYLCASRLGYGYTFGSGTRLTVV.

This chain uses TRBV11-2 with TRBJ1-3; maybe TRBD1 (5 bases). Trimming left V 4 bases short and J 0 bases short, with 16 bases between. CDR3 length: 17 residues. Germline lookup yields CDR1 SGHAT and CDR2 FQNNGV. CDR3 sequence (DNA): TGTGCCAGCAGCTCACCCGGGGCGATTCACTCTGGAAACACCATATATTTT. It specifies CASSSPGAIHSGNTIYF.

The chain joins TRBV7-9 to TRBJ2-3; tentative D call: TRBD2 (6 bases). Per the germline V gene, CDR1 is SEHNR and CDR2 is FQNEAQ (reference sequence). The V end was cut by 4 bases, the J end by 4 bases, with 15 bases between. This CDR3 has 15 amino acids. CDR3 coding DNA: TGTGCCAGCAGCTACCGACTAGGCCAAGCAGATACGCAGTATTTT. Translation gives CASSYRLGQADTQYF.

V and J are TRBV2 and TRBJ2-7, with 15 positions matching TRBD2. CDR1 is SNHLY and CDR2 is FYNNEI in the germline V gene. The CDR3 length is 15 residues. V was pared by 6 bases and J by 4 bases, with 4 bases of the junction left unmatched. CDR3 nucleotide sequence: TGTGCCAGCAGCGGGACTAGCGGGGGGAGGTACGAGCAGTACTTC. The encoded protein is CASSGTSGGRYEQYF.

The V call is TRBV27, the J call TRBJ2-4; no definite D call. V shed 8 bases and J shed 0 bases, with 14 bases lying between them. Per the germline V gene, CDR1 is MNHEY and CDR2 is SMNVEV (reference sequence). The CDR3 runs to 15 residues. In DNA form, the CDR3 reads TGTGCCAGCTCAGGCCCGGACCTAGCCAAAAACATTCAGTACTTC. As protein: CASSGPDLAKNIQYF.

In regard to this clone: Other nucleotide sequences in the sample specify the same CDR3. This chain joins TRBV27 and TRBJ2-1; 8 bases are a match to TRBD2. CDR1 is MNHEY, CDR2 SMNVEV, per germline (reference sequence). The CDR3 covers 15 residues. The J segment lost 3 bases and the V segment lost 3 bases, leaving 4 bases of the junction unmatched. The chain's CDR3 is CASSLVAGGYNEQFF. The CDR3 bases are TGTGCCAGCAGTTTGGTTGCGGGGGGCTACAATGAGCAGTTCTTC.

The chain links TRBV11-2 to TRBJ1-2, with no clear D. V lost 1 base to trimming and J lost 6 bases, with 12 bases between them. In germline, CDR1 is SGHAT, CDR2 FQNNGV. CDR3 size: 14 residues. CDR3 loop: CASSLARSPDGYTF. The CDR3 nucleotides are TGTGCCAGCAGCTTAGCTCGGAGTCCTGATGGCTACACCTTC.

The chain combines TRBV27 with TRBJ2-7; no clear D gene. The ends were cut back, 2 bases at V and 3 bases at J, with 14 bases in the middle. The CDR3 covers 15 residues. Germline V gene sequence: CDR1 MNHEY, CDR2 SMNVEV (reference sequence). CDR3 protein: CASSLGSQNYYEQYF. The CDR3 bases are TGTGCCAGCAGTTTAGGGTCCCAAAACTACTACGAGCAGTACTTC.